A selection of T cell receptor beta chains follows, all from one sample in a study of T cell changes during pregnancy in multiple sclerosis. Sequencing was performed with immunoSEQ multiplex PCR; in TCRdb, only in-frame clones are kept and a portion is missing. Among about 68,000 clones listed, approximately 90% were seen once. The material was peripheral blood, obtained in the third trimester of pregnancy. These receptors were collected from a female donor with multiple sclerosis, enrolled in a pregnancy study. CDR3s include the opening cysteine and the closing phenylalanine or tryptophan. The D gene is left open where the match is weak. Some rows mark clone size as missing; the rest say once, few, many or name a class of expanded clone.

TRBV7-2	TRBJ1-5	NA	NA	CASSLFTVPQPQHF	TGTGCCAGCAGCTTATTTACAGTACCTCAGCCCCAGCATTTT
TRBV19	TRBJ1-4	TRBD1	NA	CASEGQGAEKLFF	TGTGCCAGCGAAGGACAGGGGGCTGAAAAACTGTTTTTT
TRBV9	TRBJ2-7	TRBD1	NA	CASSVSSGTGDEQYF	TGTGCCAGCAGCGTATCTTCCGGGACAGGCGATGAGCAGTACTTC
TRBV19	TRBJ1-5	TRBD1	NA	CASGPQGQVNQPQHF	TGTGCCAGTGGACCGCAGGGACAGGTAAATCAGCCCCAGCATTTT
TRBV10-3	TRBJ1-5	NA	NA	CAISESVGTGNNQPQHF	TGTGCCATCAGTGAGTCGGTGGGAACCGGGAACAATCAGCCCCAGCATTTT
TRBV7-2	TRBJ2-3	TRBD2	NA	CASSQSGAETDTQYF	TGTGCCAGCAGCCAAAGCGGGGCCGAAACAGATACGCAGTATTTT
TRBV5-5	TRBJ1-5	TRBD1	NA	CASSLLQGASQPQHF	TGTGCCAGCAGCTTGTTACAGGGGGCTAGTCAGCCCCAGCATTTT
TRBV18	TRBJ1-1	TRBD1	NA	CASSDGQERQAFF	TGTGCCAGCTCAGACGGACAGGAGAGGCAAGCTTTCTTT
TRBV7-3	TRBJ2-2	TRBD2	once	CASSLAGVTGELFF	TGTGCCAGCAGCTTAGCGGGAGTCACCGGGGAGCTGTTTTTT
TRBV18	TRBJ1-1	TRBD1	NA	CASSKLRDRGLTRDIGETEAFF	TGTGCCAGCTCCAAACTCCGGGACAGGGGGCTTACGAGGGACATCGGGGAGACTGAAGCTTTCTTT
TRBV6-5	TRBJ2-1	TRBD2	NA	CASSWTSGVVEQFF	TGTGCCAGCAGTTGGACTAGCGGGGTCGTTGAGCAGTTCTTC
TRBV2	TRBJ2-7	TRBD1	NA	CASAGQGAYEQYF	TGTGCCAGCGCGGGACAGGGGGCCTACGAGCAGTACTTC
TRBV30	TRBJ2-7	NA	NA	CAWSIWGQALSYEQYF	TGTGCCTGGAGTATATGGGGACAAGCGTTATCCTACGAGCAGTACTTC
TRBV7-2	TRBJ1-4	NA	NA	CASSSPTDYNEKLFF	TGTGCCAGCAGCTCACCGACAGATTATAATGAAAAACTGTTTTTT
TRBV11-3	TRBJ2-2	TRBD1	once	CASSLNPWTGIGTDGELFF	TGTGCCAGCAGCTTGAACCCTTGGACAGGGATCGGTACGGACGGGGAGCTGTTTTTT
TRBV28	TRBJ1-1	NA	NA	CASIYLGGRGGNTEAFF	TGTGCCAGCATCTATCTTGGGGGCCGTGGGGGGAACACTGAAGCTTTCTTT
TRBV2	TRBJ1-5	TRBD1	NA	CASSGTGPRTF	TGTGCCAGCAGTGGGACAGGGCCGAGGACATTT
TRBV7-8	TRBJ2-3	TRBD2	once	CASSPHRLAGVIDTQYF	TGTGCCAGCAGCCCGCACCGACTAGCGGGAGTTATAGATACGCAGTATTTT
TRBV19	TRBJ2-2	TRBD2	NA	CATPGGGGAPGELFF	TGTGCCACTCCCGGGGGCGGGGGGGCTCCCGGGGAGCTGTTTTTT
TRBV5-1	TRBJ2-1	NA	NA	CASSLAPLVNKVEQFF	TGCGCCAGCAGCTTGGCACCCCTAGTAAATAAGGTTGAGCAGTTCTTC
TRBV5-6	TRBJ2-3	NA	NA	CASTSTDTQYF	TGTGCCAGTACTAGCACAGATACGCAGTATTTT
TRBV7-9	TRBJ2-7	NA	NA	CASSALPGHGYEQYF	TGTGCCAGCAGCGCTTTGCCGGGACACGGCTACGAGCAGTACTTC
TRBV7-9	TRBJ1-5	TRBD1	NA	CASSTDRDRVQPQHF	TGTGCCAGCAGTACAGACCGGGACAGGGTTCAGCCCCAGCATTTT
TRBV5-6	TRBJ1-5	NA	NA	CASSRLGNGNQPQHF	TGTGCCAGCAGCCGACTTGGAAACGGGAATCAGCCCCAGCATTTT
TRBV5-1	TRBJ2-6	TRBD1	NA	CASSRRAGTGGTGANVLTF	TGCGCCAGCAGCAGGCGCGCCGGGACAGGGGGCACTGGGGCCAACGTCCTGACTTTC
TRBV19	TRBJ2-3	NA	NA	CASSTSITDTQYF	TGTGCCAGTAGTACATCCATTACAGATACGCAGTATTTT
TRBV27	TRBJ2-1	TRBD1	NA	CASSLGRGRYNEQFF	TGTGCCAGCAGTTTAGGTAGGGGGCGGTACAATGAGCAGTTCTTC
TRBV2	TRBJ1-1	NA	NA	CASSEQGLRTEAFF	TGTGCCAGCAGTGAACAGGGTTTAAGGACTGAAGCTTTCTTT
TRBV7-9	TRBJ1-1	NA	few	CASSLFGADGTEAFF	TGTGCCAGCAGCTTATTCGGAGCGGACGGCACTGAAGCTTTCTTT
TRBV7-9	TRBJ2-2	TRBD1	NA	CASSLGQGANTGELFF	TGTGCCAGCAGCTTAGGTCAGGGGGCAAACACCGGGGAGCTGTTTTTT
TRBV10-1	TRBJ2-2	NA	NA	CAIYRTGELFF	TGCGCCATTTACAGAACCGGGGAGCTGTTTTTT
TRBV6-4	TRBJ2-1	NA	NA	CASSERERDEQFF	TGTGCCAGCAGTGAACGGGAAAGGGATGAGCAGTTCTTC
TRBV6-1	TRBJ1-3	TRBD1	NA	CASTAGGNSGNTIYF	TGTGCCAGCACCGCAGGGGGAAACTCTGGAAACACCATATATTTT
TRBV6-1	TRBJ2-3	TRBD2	NA	CASSEGLADTDTQYF	TGTGCCAGCAGTGAGGGACTAGCGGACACAGATACGCAGTATTTT
TRBV11-3	TRBJ2-5	TRBD1	NA	CASSLGYRGQETQYF	TGTGCCAGCAGCTTAGGGTACAGGGGGCAAGAGACCCAGTACTTC
TRBV18	TRBJ1-1	NA	many	CASSPQEAEAFF	TGTGCCAGCTCACCGCAGGAGGCTGAAGCTTTCTTT
TRBV11-2	TRBJ1-2	TRBD1	few	CASSSGTGSGYTF	TGTGCCAGCAGCTCGGGGACAGGGAGTGGCTACACCTTC
TRBV19	TRBJ2-5	NA	NA	CASSTGTRLRGETQYF	TGTGCCAGTAGTACGGGGACACGACTTAGGGGAGAGACCCAGTACTTC
TRBV6-5	TRBJ1-1	NA	NA	CASTARGAGAEAFF	TGTGCCAGCACCGCCCGGGGGGCTGGGGCTGAAGCTTTCTTT
TRBV5-1	TRBJ2-1	TRBD1	NA	CASRQTGTGGNEQFF	TGCGCCAGCAGGCAAACCGGGACAGGGGGCAATGAGCAGTTCTTC
TRBV4-3	TRBJ2-5	TRBD2	NA	CASSPGLAGGSETQYF	TGCGCCAGCAGCCCGGGACTAGCGGGGGGTTCAGAGACCCAGTACTTC
TRBV30	TRBJ2-3	TRBD1	NA	CAWGDRGLTDTQYF	TGTGCCTGGGGGGACAGGGGGCTCACAGATACGCAGTATTTT
TRBV7-8	TRBJ1-1	TRBD1	once	CASSLREGADTEAFF	TGTGCCAGCAGCTTACGTGAGGGGGCGGACACTGAAGCTTTCTTT